Listed here are 20 T cell receptor beta chains from one sample, sequenced in a study of blood T cell repertoires in COVID-19. The table came from immunoSEQ multiplex PCR; TCRdb's copy has only in-frame clones and leaves some out. The table lists tens of thousands of clones, more than 70% of them singletons, with around 13% in the top ten. The sequenced sample consisted of peripheral blood. The receptors here all came from a woman aged 65 to 85 with acute or convalescent COVID-19.

The chain carries TRBV21-1 and TRBJ2-2; no DNA check was done on the table's D call, TRBD2. TRBV21-1 is given as a pseudogene. This CDR3 contains 17 residues. The CDR3 DNA sequence: TGTGCCAGCAGCAAATTCCGGCTAGCGGATGATCCCGGGGAGCTGTTTTTT. Translation gives CASSKFRLADDPGELFF.

The rearrangement uses TRBV7-2 and TRBJ2-1; 7 bases are shared with TRBD1. Germline-derived CDR1 and CDR2 are SGHTA and FQGNSA. The CDR3 consists of 15 residues. The junction had 5 bases not matched to a gene; V was cut back by 5 bases and J by 1 base. CDR3 DNA sequence: TGTGCCAGCAGCACGCGACAGGGTTCCTACAATGAGCAGTTCTTC. Protein product: CASSTRQGSYNEQFF.

The rearrangement joins TRBV2 to TRBJ1-2; 7 bases are shared with TRBD1. The CDR3 totals 13 residues. The V gene's germline CDR1 is SNHLY and CDR2 FYNNEI. Unmatched junction bases numbered 4, after V lost 8 bases and J lost 1 base. The CDR3 DNA reads as TGTGCCAGCCCGGGACAGCTTAACTATGGCTACACCTTC. Translated, it gives CASPGQLNYGYTF.

The V call is TRBV3-1 (or the pseudogene TRBV3-2), the J call TRBJ2-7; the match to TRBD2 covers 12 bases. V shed 0 bases, J shed 2 bases, and the junction held 14 bases outside the gene matches. Per germline, CDR1 LGHDT and CDR2 YNNKEL (reference sequence). The length of the CDR3 is 20 residues. The CDR3 here is CASSQEGIPGLAGRTYEQYV. The CDR3 DNA is TGTGCCAGCAGCCAAGAGGGTATTCCGGGACTAGCGGGCCGAACCTACGAGCAGTACGTC.

V usage is TRBV30 and J usage is TRBJ2-1; D is undetermined. The CDR3 covers 12 residues. The ends were cut back, 7 bases at V and 10 bases at J, with 17 bases in the middle. CDR1 GTSNPN and CDR2 SVGIG come from the germline V gene (reference sequence). CDR3 sequence: CAYADSDPEQFF. Here the CDR3 DNA reads TGTGCCTACGCCGACTCAGACCCCGAGCAGTTCTTC.

The chain couples TRBV9 to TRBJ2-5; a weak D match, TRBD1 (6 bases). Trimming stripped 4 bases from V and 4 bases from J, with 17 bases between. Germline V gene data show CDR1 as SGDLS and CDR2 as YYNGEE. The CDR3 has 15 amino acids. CDR3 protein: CASSRLGGIGETQYF. In DNA form, the CDR3 reads TGTGCCAGCAGCCGGCTAGGGGGTATCGGAGAGACCCAGTACTTC.

The CDR3 DNA is TGTGCCAGCCGCCCCCCGGGGCAGGGGGGACCGGGCTACACCTTC. It translates to CASRPPGQGGPGYTF. This chain connects TRBV6-5 to TRBJ1-2; 7 bases line up with TRBD1. V lost 8 bases and J lost 8; bases outside the gene matches: 17. CDR1 is MNHEY, CDR2 SVGAGI, per germline. The CDR3 spans 15 residues.

The count of this clone is one. The chain links TRBV10-3 to TRBJ2-2; unclear D gene. Germline V gene data show CDR1 as ENHRY and CDR2 as SYGVKD. This CDR3 has 14 amino acids. Trimming removed 4 bases at V and 2 bases at J, with 8 bases between. CDR3 nucleotides: TGTGCCATCAGTGGAGAGAGCAACACCGGGGAGCTGTTTTTT. Its translation: CAISGESNTGELFF.

V usage is TRBV19 and J usage is TRBJ2-2; no clear D gene. The V end was cut by 5 bases, the J end by 0 bases, with 4 bases between. Germline CDR1 LNHDA, CDR2 SQIVND (reference sequence). The CDR3 contains 13 residues. CDR3 DNA sequence: TGTGCCAGTAGTGTCGCGAACACCGGGGAGCTGTTTTTT. Translating it yields CASSVANTGELFF.

The genes are TRBV19 and TRBJ2-2; TRBD1 agrees at 7 bases. With V trimmed by 6 bases and J by 4 bases, 14 bases remained unmatched. Germline CDR1 reads LNHDA; CDR2 reads SQIVND (reference sequence). The CDR3 extends over 17 amino acids. The CDR3 here is CASSRIYVTGTTGELFF. The CDR3 nucleotides are TGTGCCAGTAGCCGAATTTATGTGACAGGGACCACCGGGGAGCTGTTTTTT.

The chain employs TRBV7-9 and TRBJ2-3; 7 positions agree with TRBD1. The CDR3 sequence is 14 residues long. The germline CDR1 and CDR2 sequences are SEHNR and FQNEAQ (reference sequence). The V gene end was trimmed by 4 bases and the J gene end by 12 bases; junction bases not matched to a gene: 13. The CDR3 DNA is TGTGCCAGCAGCTCTAGCCCTGGACAGGTCGGTCAGTATTTT. It specifies CASSSSPGQVGQYF. The whole variable domain, filled in from reference TRBV7-9 and TRBJ2-3, reads DTGVSQNPRHKITKRGQNVTFRCDPISEHNRLYWYRQTLGQGPEFLTYFQNEAQLEKSRLLSDRFSAERPKGSFSTLEIQRTEQGDSAMYLCASSSSPGQVGQYFGPGTRLTVL.

The V gene is TRBV6-5, the J gene TRBJ1-1; a possible D gene is TRBD1 (5 bases). The germline gives CDR1 MNHEY, CDR2 SVGAGI. The CDR3 spans 13 residues. V was shortened by 5 bases and J by 4 bases, with 11 bases between the two germline ends. CDR3 region: CASSLQGPTEAFF. CDR3 nucleotides: TGTGCCAGCAGTCTCCAGGGCCCCACTGAAGCTTTCTTT.

The chain has TRBV29-1 and TRBJ1-2, with D possibly matching TRBD1 (6 bases). Germline V gene data show CDR1 as SQVTM and CDR2 as ANQGSEA. Trimming removed 3 bases from V and 8 bases from J, with 13 bases in between. This CDR3 region has 12 residues. The CDR3 here is CSVEGANGGYTF. Here the CDR3 DNA reads TGCAGCGTTGAGGGGGCGAATGGCGGCTACACCTTC. Supplemented by reference TRBV29-1 and TRBJ1-2, the full variable domain reads SAVISQKPSRDICQRGTSLTIQCQVDSQVTMMFWYRQQPGQSLTLIATANQGSEATYESGFVIDKFPISRPNLTFSTLTVSNMSPEDSSIYLCSVEGANGGYTFGSGTRLTVV.

The chain uses TRBV6-5 and TRBJ1-5; D gene uncertain. From germline, CDR1 is MNHEY and CDR2 SVGAGI. The CDR3 has 14 amino acids. Trimming cost V 4 bases and J 2 bases, with 9 bases left between them. In nucleotides, the CDR3 is TGTGCCAGCAGTTCCTCTCGGGGCAATCAGCCCCAGCATTTT. Translated, it gives CASSSSRGNQPQHF.

The chain links TRBV4-3 to TRBJ2-3; D gene unclear. The CDR3 is 15 amino acids. Germline V gives CDR1 LGHNA, CDR2 YSLEER. V shed 1 base and J shed 6 bases, with 14 bases lying between them. CDR3 loop: CASSQVLAVEDTQYF. For the CDR3, the DNA is TGCGCCAGCAGCCAAGTATTGGCGGTTGAGGATACGCAGTATTTT.

This clone was observed a handful of times. J is TRBJ1-3 and V is TRBV4-1; D remains ambiguous. The CDR3 runs 18 residues. The V gene lost 0 bases and the J gene lost 0 bases, with 15 bases spanning the gap. The germline V gene has CDR1 MGHRA and CDR2 YSYEKL. CDR3 amino acids: CASSQDGKGGLSGNTIYF. DNA for the CDR3: TGCGCCAGCAGCCAAGATGGTAAGGGAGGCCTCTCTGGAAACACCATATATTTT.

The chain is built from TRBV25-1 and TRBJ2-3, with D possibly being TRBD2 (6 bases). V lost 3 bases to trimming and J lost 5 bases, with 12 bases between them. The germline V gene encodes CDR1 MGHDK and CDR2 SYGVNS. The CDR3 consists of 14 residues. This CDR3 is CASSEASVIDTQYF. In DNA, the CDR3 is TGTGCCAGCAGTGAGGCTAGCGTGATAGATACGCAGTATTTT.

This clone was detected only a few times. The CDR3 DNA is TGTGCCAGCAACGGACAGGGGTACGAGCAGTACGTC. Protein sequence: CASNGQGYEQYV. The chain is built from TRBV28 and TRBJ2-7; 9 bases align to TRBD1. CDR1 is MDHEN, CDR2 SYDVKM, per germline. This CDR3 region has 12 residues. The trim removed 7 bases at V and 4 bases at J, leaving 2 bases unmatched.

V is TRBV2 and J is TRBJ1-1, with 7 bases that match TRBD1. Germline V gene sequence: CDR1 SNHLY, CDR2 FYNNEI. This CDR3 has 15 amino acids. V lost 4 bases, J lost 4 bases, and 9 bases stayed unmatched. For the CDR3, the DNA is TGTGCCAGCAGTGTAATCAGGGGGTGGGGCACTGAAGCTTTCTTT. Translation gives CASSVIRGWGTEAFF. The full variable domain, its missing parts supplied by reference TRBV2 and TRBJ1-1, is EPEVTQTPSHQVTQMGQEVILRCVPISNHLYFYWYRQILGQKVEFLVSFYNNEISEKSEIFDDQFSVERPDGSNFTLKIRSTKLEDSAMYFCASSVIRGWGTEAFFGQGTRLTVV.

The V gene is TRBV6-6, the J gene TRBJ2-3, with a tentative D call TRBD1 (6 bases). Per the germline V gene, CDR1 is MNHNY and CDR2 is SVGAGI (reference sequence). V was clipped by 6 bases and J by 2 bases, with 12 bases between them. The CDR3 covers 14 residues. CDR3 DNA sequence: TGTGCCAGCAGACAGGGTAGCCTCACAGATACGCAGTATTTT. This encodes CASRQGSLTDTQYF.